The table lists the clone carrying this TCR beta chain with many counts. What it binds is unknown. Amplified regions were TCR beta CDR3 sequences from RNA transcripts. TCR CDR3 underwent first-round RT-PCR with the HTBI primer set. TCRdb re-analysed the multiplex PCR reads in MiXCR, keeping a single row per CDR3 protein. The sample includes approximately 320,000 distinct CDR3 sequences, around 17% of them seen just once. Those with hyperthyroidism were 18 to 65 years old, newly diagnosed, and ill for under 2 months. Diagnoses rested on clinical symptoms, serum thyroxine and TRAb, thyroid ultrasound and orbital computed tomography. Fresh 10 ml peripheral blood yielded PBMCs. These data come from a study of T cells in Graves' hyperthyroidism and ophthalmopathy. Study-wide results and caveats: Through a model of 13 V-J features, ophthalmopathy was separated from stable hyperthyroidism.

CDR1 is KGHSH and CDR2 is LQKENI in the germline V gene. V lost 4 bases and J lost 8, with 11 bases in between. The CDR3 has 13 amino acids. The sequence derives from a man aged 25 to 40 with Graves' hyperthyroidism. The sequencing sample was made of blood. The J gene is TRBJ1-4, the V gene TRBV18; D perhaps matches TRBD1 (5 bases). CDR3 in DNA: TGTGCCAGCTCACTTCAGGGAAGGGAAAAACTGTTTTTT. Translating it yields CASSLQGREKLFF.